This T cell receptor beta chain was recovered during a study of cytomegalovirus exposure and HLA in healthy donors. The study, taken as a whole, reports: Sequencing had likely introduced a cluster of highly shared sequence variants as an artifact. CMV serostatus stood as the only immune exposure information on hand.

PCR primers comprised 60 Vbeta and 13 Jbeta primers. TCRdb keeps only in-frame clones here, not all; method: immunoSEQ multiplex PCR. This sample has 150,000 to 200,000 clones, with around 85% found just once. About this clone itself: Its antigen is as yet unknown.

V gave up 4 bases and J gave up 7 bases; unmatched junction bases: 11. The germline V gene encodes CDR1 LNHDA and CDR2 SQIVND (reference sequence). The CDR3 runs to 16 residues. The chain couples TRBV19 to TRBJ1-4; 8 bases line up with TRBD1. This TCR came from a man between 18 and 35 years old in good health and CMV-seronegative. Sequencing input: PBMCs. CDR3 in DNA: TGTGCCAGTAGTACTCGACAGGGGATTCCAAGTGAAAAACTGTTTTTT. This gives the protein CASSTRQGIPSEKLFF.